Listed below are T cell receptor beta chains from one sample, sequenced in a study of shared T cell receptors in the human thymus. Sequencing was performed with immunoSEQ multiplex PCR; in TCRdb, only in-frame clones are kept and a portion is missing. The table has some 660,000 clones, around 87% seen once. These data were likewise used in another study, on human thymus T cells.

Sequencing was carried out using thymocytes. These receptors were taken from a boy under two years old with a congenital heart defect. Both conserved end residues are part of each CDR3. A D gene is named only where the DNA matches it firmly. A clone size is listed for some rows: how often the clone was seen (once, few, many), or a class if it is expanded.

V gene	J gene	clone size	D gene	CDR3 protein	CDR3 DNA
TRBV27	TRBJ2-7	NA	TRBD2	CASSTTLAGVNYEQYF	TGTGCCAGCAGTACCACACTAGCGGGGGTAAACTACGAGCAGTACTTC
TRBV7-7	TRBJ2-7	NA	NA	CASSLSVGEEQYF	TGTGCCAGCAGCTTAAGCGTGGGAGAGGAGCAGTACTTC
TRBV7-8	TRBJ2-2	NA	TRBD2	CASSYSGGHTGELFF	TGTGCCAGCAGCTATAGCGGGGGGCACACCGGGGAGCTGTTTTTT
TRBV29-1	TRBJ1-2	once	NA	CSVGRVDYGYTF	TGCAGCGTTGGCAGGGTGGACTATGGCTACACCTTC
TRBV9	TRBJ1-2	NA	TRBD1	CASSVATDGRGRREYGYTF	TGTGCCAGCAGCGTAGCTACGGATGGCAGGGGGCGCAGGGAATATGGCTACACCTTC
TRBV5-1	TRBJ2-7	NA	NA	CASSYQDPPSEQYF	TGCGCCAGCAGCTACCAGGATCCCCCGTCCGAGCAGTACTTC
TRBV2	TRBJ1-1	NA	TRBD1	CASSGGTDEAFF	TGTGCCAGCAGTGGGGGGACAGATGAAGCTTTCTTT
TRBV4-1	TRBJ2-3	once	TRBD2	CASSQEVLTGGSTDTQYF	TGCGCCAGCAGCCAAGAGGTACTCACGGGGGGTAGCACAGATACGCAGTATTTT
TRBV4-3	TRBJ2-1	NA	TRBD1	CASSQDPPGQGGSYNEQFF	TGCGCCAGCAGCCAAGATCCCCCCGGACAGGGGGGCTCCTACAATGAGCAGTTCTTC
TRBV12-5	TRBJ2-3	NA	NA	CASGFIEWRLSTDTQYF	TGTGCTAGTGGTTTTATAGAGTGGCGGCTAAGCACAGATACGCAGTATTTT
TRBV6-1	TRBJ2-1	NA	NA	CASSQSDNEQFF	TGTGCCAGCAGCCAAAGCGATAATGAGCAGTTCTTC
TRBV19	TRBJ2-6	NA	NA	CASRDSQPSGANVLTF	TGTGCCAGTAGGGACAGTCAACCCTCTGGGGCCAACGTCCTGACTTTC
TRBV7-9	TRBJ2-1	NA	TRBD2	CASSSRLAVDEQFF	TGTGCCAGCAGCTCACGACTAGCGGTGGATGAGCAGTTCTTC
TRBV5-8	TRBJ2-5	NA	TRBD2	CASSPEWPAGGQETQYF	TGTGCCAGCAGCCCCGAGTGGCCAGCGGGGGGTCAAGAGACCCAGTACTTC
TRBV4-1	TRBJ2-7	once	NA	CASSLSRWCYEQYF	TGCGCCAGCAGCCTCAGCAGGTGGTGCTACGAGCAGTACTTC
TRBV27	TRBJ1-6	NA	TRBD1	CASKIQTGQGGNSPLHF	TGTGCCAGCAAAATTCAGACGGGACAGGGTGGTAATTCACCCCTCCACTTT
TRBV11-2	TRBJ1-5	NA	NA	CASSPRDDRSQHF	TGTGCCAGCAGCCCGAGAGACGACAGGAGCCAGCATTTT
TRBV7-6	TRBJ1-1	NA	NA	CASSHKRDMITEAFF	TGTGCCAGCAGCCACAAAAGGGACATGATCACTGAAGCTTTCTTT
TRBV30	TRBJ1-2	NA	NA	CAWSVFGGLTF	TGTGCCTGGAGTGTATTCGGGGGATTGACCTTC
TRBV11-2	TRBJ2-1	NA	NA	CASSPPTAVNNEQFF	TGTGCCAGCAGCCCCCCCACAGCGGTGAACAATGAGCAGTTCTTC
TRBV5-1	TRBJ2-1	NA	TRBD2	CASSLKQRTSGPDFYNEQFF	TGCGCCAGCAGCTTGAAGCAAAGGACTAGCGGCCCCGATTTCTACAATGAGCAGTTCTTC
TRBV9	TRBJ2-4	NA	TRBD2	CASSDSGKDKNIQYF	TGTGCCAGCAGCGACAGCGGGAAAGACAAAAACATTCAGTACTTC
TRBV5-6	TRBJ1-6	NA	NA	CASSLARGGNSPLHF	TGTGCCAGCAGCTTGGCTAGAGGGGGTAATTCACCCCTCCACTTT
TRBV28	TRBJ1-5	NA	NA	CASSVITFGCNQPQHF	TGTGCCAGCAGCGTCATTACCTTTGGCTGCAATCAGCCCCAGCATTTT
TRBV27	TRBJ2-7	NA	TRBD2	CASSLLAGYEQYF	TGTGCCAGCAGTTTACTAGCGGGCTACGAGCAGTACTTC
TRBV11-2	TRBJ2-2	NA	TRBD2	CASRLTSGRGGELFF	TGTGCCAGCAGACTTACTAGCGGGAGGGGCGGGGAGCTGTTTTTT
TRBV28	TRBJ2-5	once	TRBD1	CASSPGTAQETQYF	TGTGCCAGCAGCCCAGGGACAGCGCAAGAGACCCAGTACTTC
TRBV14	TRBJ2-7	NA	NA	CASSQDRRLGNEQYF	TGTGCCAGCAGCCAAGATCGACGACTAGGAAACGAGCAGTACTTC
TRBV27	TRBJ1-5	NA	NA	CASSFTGLQPQHF	TGTGCCAGCAGTTTCACAGGGTTACAGCCCCAGCATTTT
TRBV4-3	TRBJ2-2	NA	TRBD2	CASSLRLADTRGKSTGELFF	TGCGCCAGCAGTCTTAGACTAGCGGACACAAGGGGAAAGTCGACCGGGGAGCTGTTTTTT
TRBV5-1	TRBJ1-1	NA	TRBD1	CASSPTGYTEAFF	TGCGCCAGCAGCCCGACAGGGTACACTGAAGCTTTCTTT
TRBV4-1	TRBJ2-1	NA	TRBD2	CASSQVRRGGHVVNEQFF	TGCGCCAGCAGCCAAGTGCGTCGGGGGGGCCATGTGGTCAATGAGCAGTTCTTC
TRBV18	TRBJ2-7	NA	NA	CASSPLPRRLASSYEQYF	TGTGCCAGCTCACCACTTCCCCGGAGACTCGCCAGCTCCTACGAGCAGTACTTC
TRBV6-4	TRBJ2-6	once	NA	CASRPDRTRPGANVLTF	TGTGCCAGCCGCCCCGACAGGACCCGACCTGGGGCCAACGTCCTGACTTTC
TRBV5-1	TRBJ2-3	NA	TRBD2	CASSLGRGGPRPAFARDTQYF	TGCGCCAGCAGCTTGGGTCGGGGGGGGCCCCGTCCGGCCTTCGCTAGAGATACGCAGTATTTT
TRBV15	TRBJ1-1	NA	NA	CATSRGGGRDTEAFF	TGTGCCACCAGCAGAGGGGGGGGGAGGGACACTGAAGCTTTCTTT
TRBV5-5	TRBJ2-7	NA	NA	CASSLLLVEQYF	TGTGCCAGCAGCTTGCTCTTAGTCGAGCAGTACTTC
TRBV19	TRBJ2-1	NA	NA	CASSIGRDSQCEQFF	TGTGCCAGTAGTATAGGGAGGGATTCCCAATGTGAGCAGTTCTTC
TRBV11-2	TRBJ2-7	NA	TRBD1	CASSLRGQGGYEQYF	TGTGCCAGCAGCCTCAGGGGACAGGGCGGTTACGAGCAGTACTTC
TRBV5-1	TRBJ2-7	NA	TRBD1	CASRPRDRGDEQYF	TGCGCCAGCAGGCCCCGGGACAGGGGAGACGAGCAGTACTTC
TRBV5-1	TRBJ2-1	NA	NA	CASSLALGPSSYNEQFF	TGCGCCAGCAGCTTGGCTTTGGGGCCCAGCTCCTACAATGAGCAGTTCTTC
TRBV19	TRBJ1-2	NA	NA	CASSIRTSLRGVGYTF	TGTGCCAGTAGTATAAGGACGTCTCTCCGCGGGGTGGGCTACACCTTC
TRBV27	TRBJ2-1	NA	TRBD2	CASSLLLAGGVHNEQFF	TGTGCCAGCAGTTTATTACTAGCGGGAGGTGTCCACAATGAGCAGTTCTTC
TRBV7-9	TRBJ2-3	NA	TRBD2	CASSLTREGRSTDTQYF	TGTGCCAGCAGCTTAACGCGGGAGGGCCGGAGCACAGATACGCAGTATTTT
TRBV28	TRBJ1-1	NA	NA	CASSLLGAQAFF	TGTGCCAGCAGTTTGCTTGGAGCCCAAGCTTTCTTT
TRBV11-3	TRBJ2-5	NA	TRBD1	CASSQGAGETQYF	TGTGCCAGTTCACAGGGGGCCGGGGAGACCCAGTACTTC
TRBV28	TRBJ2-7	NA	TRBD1	CASSLPYGYRGLEQYF	TGTGCCAGCAGTTTACCCTACGGCTACAGGGGGCTCGAGCAGTACTTC
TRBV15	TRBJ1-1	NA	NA	CATKSADTEAFF	TGTGCCACCAAAAGCGCGGACACTGAAGCTTTCTTT
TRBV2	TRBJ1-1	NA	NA	CASSVGEGDTEAFF	TGTGCCAGCAGTGTGGGGGAGGGTGACACTGAAGCTTTCTTT
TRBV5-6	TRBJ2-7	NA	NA	CASRKTWQGKIYEQYF	TGTGCCAGCAGGAAAACCTGGCAGGGGAAAATCTACGAGCAGTACTTC
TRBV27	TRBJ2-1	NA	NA	CASGPLAATGNEQFF	TGTGCCAGCGGGCCTTTAGCGGCGACGGGGAATGAGCAGTTCTTC
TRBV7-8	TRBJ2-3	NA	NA	CASSWRVGDTQYF	TGTGCCAGCAGCTGGAGGGTGGGGGATACGCAGTATTTT
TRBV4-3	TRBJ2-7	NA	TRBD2	CASSQDISGTFYEQYF	TGCGCCAGCAGCCAAGATATTAGCGGGACCTTCTACGAGCAGTACTTC
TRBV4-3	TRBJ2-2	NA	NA	CASSHRQQGGTGELFF	TGCGCCAGCAGCCATCGCCAACAGGGTGGAACCGGGGAGCTGTTTTTT